Shown below are 11 T cell receptor beta chains from a single sample sequenced in a study of regulatory T cells in long-lasting Graves disease. TCR beta libraries were built with iRepertoire HTBI primers and Arm-PCR of CDR3 regions. Each CDR3 protein is one row after TCRdb ran MiXCR on the multiplex PCR reads. This table has about 320,000 distinct CDR3 sequences, more than 15% appearing once. The time point is: newly diagnosed GD, antithyroid drugs for less than 3 months. TCR sequences were obtained from RNA taken from PBMCs. Sequences were derived from peripheral blood mononuclear cells (PBMCs), sampled at new diagnosis, from a patient treated with antithyroid drugs. The receptors shown here come from a female donor with Graves disease.

In this sample, this clonotype turned up many times. The rearrangement links TRBV19 to TRBJ2-7; D unresolved. CDR3 size: 13 residues. V lost 0 bases to trimming and J lost 7 bases, with 10 bases between them. CDR1 and CDR2 (germline): LNHDA, SQIVND (reference sequence). In DNA form, the CDR3 reads TGTGCCAGTAGTATAGACAGGCTAGGGGAGCAGTACTTC. This codes for CASSIDRLGEQYF.

This clonotype has ten or more counts. The gene calls are TRBV9 and TRBJ2-1; 15 bases match TRBD2. The V and J ends lost 4 bases and 9 bases, in that order; junction bases with no gene match: 5. The length of the CDR3 is 15 residues. Germline assignment: CDR1 SGDLS and CDR2 YYNGEE. The CDR3 region has the DNA TGTGCCAGCAGCCCCCAGGGACTAGCGGGAGGTGAGCAGTTCTTC. This encodes CASSPQGLAGGEQFF.

The rearrangement uses TRBV6-4 and TRBJ2-3; 13 bases are shared with TRBD2. V trimming: 6 bases; J trimming: 0 bases; junction bases outside the gene matches: 12. CDR1 is MRHNA and CDR2 is SNTAGT in the germline V gene. The CDR3 totals 19 residues. The CDR3 DNA follows: TGTGCCAGCAGCAAGGGACTAGCGGGACGGGACAAGAGCACAGATACGCAGTATTTT. It translates to CASSKGLAGRDKSTDTQYF.

This clonotype was observed at least ten times. V usage is TRBV6-5 and J usage is TRBJ2-1, with D uncertain. V was clipped by 8 bases and J by 9 bases, with 32 bases between them. CDR1 is MNHEY, CDR2 SVGAGI, per germline. The CDR3 is 18 amino acids. This chain's CDR3 is CASQLLLGSSYGWAEQFF. The CDR3 DNA reads TGTGCCAGCCAGTTACTCCTGGGTTCCAGTTATGGGTGGGCTGAGCAGTTCTTC.

Ten or more counts support this clonotype. J is TRBJ1-5 and V is TRBV28; TRBD1 is a possible D gene (5 bases). The CDR3 is 17 residues long. Germline-derived CDR1 and CDR2 are MDHEN and SYDVKM. Deletions cut 4 bases from V and 0 bases from J, with 16 bases between. Written as DNA, the CDR3 is TGTGCCAGCAGTTCCCCGGCAGGGCCCTATAGCAATCAGCCCCAGCATTTT. Its protein is CASSSPAGPYSNQPQHF.

This clonotype was seen repeatedly, ten times or more. The rearrangement links TRBV11-3 to TRBJ1-1, with TRBD1 matching 7 bases. This CDR3 has 14 amino acids. The V and J ends lost 7 bases and 13 bases, in that order; junction bases with no gene match: 18. Germline-derived CDR1 and CDR2 are SGHNT and YENEEA. CDR3 DNA sequence: TGTGCCAGCAAAGAGGAGGAGGGGGCCGGACTAGTTTTCTTT. The encoded protein is CASKEEEGAGLVFF.

Many counts were recorded for this clonotype. An end of the junction does not agree with germline; a read error may underlie this. DNA for the CDR3: TGTGACAGCAGTCGGCAGCCGGGGGGAGGAAATGAGCAGTTCTTC. This translates into CDSSRQPGGGNEQFF. The chain uses TRBV11-2 and TRBJ2-1; 7 nucleotides align to TRBD2. Germline CDR1 is SGHAT and CDR2 is FQNNGV. The CDR3 sequence is 15 residues long.

This clonotype was recorded at least ten times. This chain uses TRBV2 with TRBJ2-3, with 8 bases lining up with TRBD2. CDR1 SNHLY and CDR2 FYNNEI come from the germline V gene. This CDR3 is built from 15 residues. V shed 7 bases, J shed 1 base, and the junction held 7 bases outside the gene matches. The CDR3: CASIPSGRGTDTQYF. The CDR3 DNA follows: TGTGCCAGCATTCCCAGCGGGAGAGGCACAGATACGCAGTATTTT.

This clonotype was counted many times. This sequence joins TRBV27 and TRBJ2-2; D unresolved. Trimming stripped 7 bases from V and 2 bases from J, with 14 bases between. CDR1 is MNHEY and CDR2 is SMNVEV in the germline V gene (reference sequence). The CDR3 spans 15 residues. The CDR3 region is CASTVGFPNTGELFF. The CDR3 DNA reads TGTGCCAGCACCGTCGGCTTCCCTAACACCGGGGAGCTGTTTTTT.

Ten or more counts support this clonotype. The chain employs TRBV20-1 and TRBJ2-1; the D is unclear. CDR1 and CDR2 from the germline V gene are DFQATT and SNEGSKA (reference sequence). Trimming took 0 bases from V and 8 from J, leaving 14 bases between them. CDR3 length: 14 amino acids. CDR3 sequence reads: CSARDRFPADEQFF. The CDR3 DNA sequence: TGCAGTGCTAGAGATCGGTTCCCCGCGGATGAGCAGTTCTTC.

There are many counts of this clonotype. The J gene is TRBJ2-3, the V gene TRBV30; possible D gene TRBD1, 6 bases. Deletions cut 0 bases from V and 4 bases from J, with 14 bases between. This CDR3 region has 15 residues. The germline V gene has CDR1 GTSNPN and CDR2 SVGIG (reference sequence). In nucleotides, the CDR3 is TGTGCCTGGAGTGTACAGGGTCGGTTCGCAGATACGCAGTATTTT. Translating gives CAWSVQGRFADTQYF.